This T cell receptor beta chain was captured in a study of blood T cell repertoires in COVID-19. The overall study: Sites in the United States, Italy and Spain provided acute and convalescent COVID-19 samples.

There are 15 residues in the CDR3. With 1 base clipped from V and 5 bases from J, the junction kept 5 bases outside the gene matches. In germline, CDR1 is SGHNT, CDR2 YENEEA. Clones were sequenced by immunoSEQ multiplex PCR, and TCRdb holds only the in-frame ones, with some missing. The sample lists about 12,000 clones; roughly 72% were seen once. V is TRBV11-3 and J is TRBJ2-5, with TRBD1 matching 9 bases. The sequence came from a man in his sixties with COVID-19, enrolled during active disease. Material for sequencing was peripheral blood. This CDR3 reads CASSLGGTGRETQYF. The CDR3 coding sequence is TGTGCCAGCAGCTTAGGCGGGACAGGGAGGGAGACCCAGTACTTC.